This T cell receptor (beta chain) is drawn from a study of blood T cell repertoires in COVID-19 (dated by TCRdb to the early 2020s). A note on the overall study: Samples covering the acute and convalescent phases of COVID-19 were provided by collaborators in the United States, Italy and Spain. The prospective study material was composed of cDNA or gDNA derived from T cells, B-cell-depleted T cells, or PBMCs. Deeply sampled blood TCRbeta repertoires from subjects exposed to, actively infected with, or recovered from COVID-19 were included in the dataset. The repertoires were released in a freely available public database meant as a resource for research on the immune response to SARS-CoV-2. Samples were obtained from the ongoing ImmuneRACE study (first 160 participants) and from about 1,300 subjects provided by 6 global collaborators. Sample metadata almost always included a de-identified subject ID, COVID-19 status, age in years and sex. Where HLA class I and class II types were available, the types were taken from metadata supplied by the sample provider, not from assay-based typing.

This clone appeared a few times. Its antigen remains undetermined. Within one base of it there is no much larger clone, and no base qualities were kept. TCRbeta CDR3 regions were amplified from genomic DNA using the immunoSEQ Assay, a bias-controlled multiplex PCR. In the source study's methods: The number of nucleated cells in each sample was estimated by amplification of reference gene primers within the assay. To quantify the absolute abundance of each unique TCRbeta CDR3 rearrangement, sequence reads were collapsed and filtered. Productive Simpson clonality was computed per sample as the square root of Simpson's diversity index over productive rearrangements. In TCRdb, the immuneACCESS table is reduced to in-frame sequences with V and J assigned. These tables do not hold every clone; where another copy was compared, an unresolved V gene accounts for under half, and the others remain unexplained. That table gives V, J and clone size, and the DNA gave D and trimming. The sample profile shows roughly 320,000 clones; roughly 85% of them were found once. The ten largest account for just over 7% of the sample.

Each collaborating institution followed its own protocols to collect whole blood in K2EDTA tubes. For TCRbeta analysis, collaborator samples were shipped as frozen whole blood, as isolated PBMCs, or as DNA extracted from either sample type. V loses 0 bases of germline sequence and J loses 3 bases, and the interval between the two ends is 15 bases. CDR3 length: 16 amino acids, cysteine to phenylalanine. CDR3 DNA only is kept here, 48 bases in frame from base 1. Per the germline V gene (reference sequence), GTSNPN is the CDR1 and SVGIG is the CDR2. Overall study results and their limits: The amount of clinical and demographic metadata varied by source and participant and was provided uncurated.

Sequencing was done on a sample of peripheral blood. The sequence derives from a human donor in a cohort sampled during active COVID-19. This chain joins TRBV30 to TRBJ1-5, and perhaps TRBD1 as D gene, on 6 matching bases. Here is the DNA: TGTGCCTGGAGTGTCTTCGGACAGCCTAACAATCAGCCCCAGCATTTT. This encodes CAWSVFGQPNNQPQHF.